In this sample, the clone carrying this T cell receptor beta chain turned up once. The sample comes from a study of blood T cell repertoires in COVID-19. TCRdb keeps only in-frame clones here, not all; method: immunoSEQ multiplex PCR. The table includes a few hundred thousand clones, roughly 86% detected once. Germline V gene sequence: CDR1 LGHNA, CDR2 YSLEER. V gave up 1 base and J gave up 0 bases; unmatched junction bases: 14. The CDR3 has 22 amino acids. Sequenced input: PBMCs or T cells enriched from blood (not recorded which). The TCR was taken from a man aged 25-45 years who had recovered from COVID-19. V and J are TRBV4-3 and TRBJ2-3; 15 bases fit TRBD2. Here the CDR3 DNA reads TGCGCCAGCAGCCAAGGTTGGACAGGGGGACTAGCGGGGGGACCTAGCACAGATACGCAGTATTTT. It yields the protein CASSQGWTGGLAGGPSTDTQYF.